This TCR beta chain was identified in a study of CXCR3-negative and CXCR3-positive naive CD8 T cells. Overall study results and limits: Fresh PBMCs served for most assays, and CXCR3 expression fell partially after cryopreservation. High diversity, comparable across both naive subsets, contrasted with much lower diversity in memory CD8+ cells.

The germline CDR1 and CDR2 sequences are SGHTA and FQGTGA. CDR3 length equals 14 residues. Preparation of TRB cDNA libraries relied on 5' RACE carrying UMI labels. TCRdb reprocessed the 5' RACE reads and reports one entry per CDR3 protein, with no DNA. The sample's table shows about 38,000 distinct CDR3 sequences. Regarding this clonotype: What it binds is unknown.

Sequencing used memory CD8+ T cells from blood. The clonotype comes from a human donor in good health. Some clones in this sample may be carry-over from other donors' samples. V gene TRBV7-3 combines with J gene TRBJ2-1. The CDR3 sequence: CASSRRPAWDEQFF.